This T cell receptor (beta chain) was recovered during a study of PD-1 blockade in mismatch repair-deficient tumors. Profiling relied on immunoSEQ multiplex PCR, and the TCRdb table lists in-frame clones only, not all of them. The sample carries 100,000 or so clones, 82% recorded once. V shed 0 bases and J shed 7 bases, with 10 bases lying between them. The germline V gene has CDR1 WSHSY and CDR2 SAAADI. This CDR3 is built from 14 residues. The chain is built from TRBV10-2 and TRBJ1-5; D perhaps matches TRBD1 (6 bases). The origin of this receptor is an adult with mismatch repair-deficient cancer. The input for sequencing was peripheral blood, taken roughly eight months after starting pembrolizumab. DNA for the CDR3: TGCGCCAGCAGTGAGTCGGGCAGGGGACAGCCCCAGCATTTT. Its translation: CASSESGRGQPQHF.